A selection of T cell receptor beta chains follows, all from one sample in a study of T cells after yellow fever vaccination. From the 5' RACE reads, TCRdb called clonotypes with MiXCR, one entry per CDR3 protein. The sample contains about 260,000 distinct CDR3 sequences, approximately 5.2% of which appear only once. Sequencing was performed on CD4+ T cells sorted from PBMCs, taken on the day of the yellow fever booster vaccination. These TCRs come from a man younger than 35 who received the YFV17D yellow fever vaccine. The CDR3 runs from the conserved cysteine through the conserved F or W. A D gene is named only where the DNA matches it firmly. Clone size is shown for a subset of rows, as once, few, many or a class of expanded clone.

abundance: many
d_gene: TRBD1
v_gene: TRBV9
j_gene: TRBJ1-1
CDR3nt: TGTGCCAGCAGCCCCTCGACAGGGATGGGGTTGAACACTGAAGCTTTCTTT
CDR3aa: CASSPSTGMGLNTEAFF

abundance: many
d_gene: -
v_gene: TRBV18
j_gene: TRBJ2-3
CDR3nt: TGTGCCAGCTCACCTCGGGTAGAAACCACAGATACGCAGTATTTT
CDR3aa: CASSPRVETTDTQYF

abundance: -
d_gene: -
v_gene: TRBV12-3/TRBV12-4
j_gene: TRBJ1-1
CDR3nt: TGTGCCACCCAGGGGAATACAGGGACTGAAGCTTTCTTT
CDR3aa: CATQGNTGTEAFF

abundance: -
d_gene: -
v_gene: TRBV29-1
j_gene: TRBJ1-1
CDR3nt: TGCAGCGTGTCCGGGACGCAGAGATCTGAAGCTTTCTTT
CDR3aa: CSVSGTQRSEAFF

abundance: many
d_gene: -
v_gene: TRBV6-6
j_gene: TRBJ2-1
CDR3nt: TGTGCCAGCAATAGGCAAGTGGATGAGCAGTTCTTC
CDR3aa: CASNRQVDEQFF

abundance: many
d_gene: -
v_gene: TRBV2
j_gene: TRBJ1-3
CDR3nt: TGTGCCAGCAGTGAGACAAACAGGGCTGGAAACACCATATATTTT
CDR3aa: CASSETNRAGNTIYF

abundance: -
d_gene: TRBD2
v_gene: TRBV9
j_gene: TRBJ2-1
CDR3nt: TGTGCCAGCAGCGTAGCGCTAGCGGGGAATGAGCAGTTCTTC
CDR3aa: CASSVALAGNEQFF

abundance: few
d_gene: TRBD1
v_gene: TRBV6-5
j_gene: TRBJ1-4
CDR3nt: TGTGCCAGCAGCTCTACCCAGGGGGGATATGAAAAACTGTTTTTT
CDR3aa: CASSSTQGGYEKLFF

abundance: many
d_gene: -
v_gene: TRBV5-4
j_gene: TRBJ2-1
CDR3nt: TGTGCCAGCAGCTTGGGGACGGAGTACAATGAGCAGTTCTTC
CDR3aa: CASSLGTEYNEQFF

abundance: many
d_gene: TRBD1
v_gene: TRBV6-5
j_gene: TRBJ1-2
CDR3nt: TGTGCCAGCAGCGATCCACAGGGGGGGGACTATGGCTACACCTTC
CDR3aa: CASSDPQGGDYGYTF

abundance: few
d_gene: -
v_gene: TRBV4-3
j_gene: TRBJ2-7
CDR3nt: TGCGCCAGCAGGGTGTTGGCAGGCAATGGCGAGCAGTACTTC
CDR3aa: CASRVLAGNGEQYF

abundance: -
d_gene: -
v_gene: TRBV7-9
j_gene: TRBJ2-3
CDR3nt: TGTGCCAGCAGCTTAGGCGGGACTCTAGGAAGCACAGATACGCAGTATTTT
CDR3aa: CASSLGGTLGSTDTQYF

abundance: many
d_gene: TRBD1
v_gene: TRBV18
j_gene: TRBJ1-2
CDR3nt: TGTGCCAGCTCACAAGACAGGGGATATGGCTACACCTTC
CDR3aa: CASSQDRGYGYTF

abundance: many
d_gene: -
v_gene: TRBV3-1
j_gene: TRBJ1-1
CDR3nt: TGTGCCAGCAGCCAGCGGGACGTGAACACTGAAGCTTTCTTT
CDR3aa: CASSQRDVNTEAFF

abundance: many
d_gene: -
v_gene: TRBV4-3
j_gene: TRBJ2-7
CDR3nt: TGCGCCAGCAGCCTCCTCGGGGGAGACGAGCAGTACTTC
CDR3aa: CASSLLGGDEQYF

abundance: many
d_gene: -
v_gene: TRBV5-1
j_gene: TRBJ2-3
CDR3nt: TGCGCCAGCAGCTTGATACCTAGCACAGATACGCAGTATTTT
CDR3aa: CASSLIPSTDTQYF

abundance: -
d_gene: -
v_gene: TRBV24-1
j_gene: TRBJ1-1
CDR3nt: TGTGCCACCAGCGCCCCAGGGGAGGGGAAAACTGAAGCTTTCTTT
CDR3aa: CATSAPGEGKTEAFF

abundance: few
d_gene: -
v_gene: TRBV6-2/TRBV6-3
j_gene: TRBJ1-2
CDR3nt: TGTGCCAGCAGTGACCCTGGGACGGCTTGGGGCTACACCTTC
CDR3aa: CASSDPGTAWGYTF

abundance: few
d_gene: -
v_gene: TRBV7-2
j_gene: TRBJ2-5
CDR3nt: TGTGCCAGCAGCTTAGGGGGTAGGGCGGGGCAAGAGACCCAGTACTTC
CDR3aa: CASSLGGRAGQETQYF

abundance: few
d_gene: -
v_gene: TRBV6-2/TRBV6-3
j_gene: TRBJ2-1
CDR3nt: TGTGCCAGCACTGAACCGGGACTCCGTGACAATGAGCAGTTCTTC
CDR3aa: CASTEPGLRDNEQFF

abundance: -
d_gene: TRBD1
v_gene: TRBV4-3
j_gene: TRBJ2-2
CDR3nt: TGCGCCAGCAGCCAAGCAGGGGGCATCACCGGGGAGCTGTTTTTT
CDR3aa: CASSQAGGITGELFF

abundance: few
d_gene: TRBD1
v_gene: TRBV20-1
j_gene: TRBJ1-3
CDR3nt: TGCAGTGCTAGATCCGACAGGGCGGCTGGAAACACCATATATTTT
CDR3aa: CSARSDRAAGNTIYF

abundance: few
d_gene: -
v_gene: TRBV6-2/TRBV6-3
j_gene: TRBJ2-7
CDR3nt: TGTGCCAGCAGTTACCCCGGGACATCAAGCGGGTACGAGCAGTACTTC
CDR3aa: CASSYPGTSSGYEQYF

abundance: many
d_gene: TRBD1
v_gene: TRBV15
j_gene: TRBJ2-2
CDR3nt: TGTGCCACCAGCACCCCGGGACAGGGGTACACCGGGGAGCTGTTTTTT
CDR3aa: CATSTPGQGYTGELFF

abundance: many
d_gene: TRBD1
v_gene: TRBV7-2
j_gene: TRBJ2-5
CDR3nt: TGTGCCAGCAGCCGAGGACAGGGGGCCTCCAAGTACCAAGAGACCCAGTACTTC
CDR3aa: CASSRGQGASKYQETQYF

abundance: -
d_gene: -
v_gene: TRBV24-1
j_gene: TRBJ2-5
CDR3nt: TGTGCCACCAGTGATTATACTGGGGGAAGGACCCAGTACTTC
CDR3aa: CATSDYTGGRTQYF

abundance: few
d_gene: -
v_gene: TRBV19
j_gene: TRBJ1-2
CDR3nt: TGTGCCAGTAGTATGCGCCTCCACTCCGATGGCTACACCTTC
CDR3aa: CASSMRLHSDGYTF

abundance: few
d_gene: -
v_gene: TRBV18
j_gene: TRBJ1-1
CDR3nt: TGTGCCAGCTCACGACCGGGATCTAGCCGAAGGTCTGAAGCTTTCTTT
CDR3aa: CASSRPGSSRRSEAFF

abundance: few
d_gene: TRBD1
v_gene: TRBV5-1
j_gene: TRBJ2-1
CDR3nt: TGCGCCAGCGCGTGGACAGGGGGCTATGAGCAGTTCTTC
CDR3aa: CASAWTGGYEQFF

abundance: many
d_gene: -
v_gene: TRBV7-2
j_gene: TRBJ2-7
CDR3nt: TGTGCCAGCAGCTCACGGACCCTAGACTACGAGCAGTACTTC
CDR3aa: CASSSRTLDYEQYF

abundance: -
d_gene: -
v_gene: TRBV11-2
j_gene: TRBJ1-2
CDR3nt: TGTGCCAGCAGCTTAGTGAGACGGACCGACCCAATAAGATATGGCTACACCTTC
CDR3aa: CASSLVRRTDPIRYGYTF

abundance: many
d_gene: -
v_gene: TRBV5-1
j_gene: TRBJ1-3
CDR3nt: TGCGCCAGCAGCCGCGACGGGGGAAACACCATATATTTT
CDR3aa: CASSRDGGNTIYF

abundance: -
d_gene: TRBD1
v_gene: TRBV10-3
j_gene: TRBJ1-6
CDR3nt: TGTGCCATCAGTGGTTTAGCAGGGGGTCTCGGGTCACCCCTCCACTTT
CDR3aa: CAISGLAGGLGSPLHF

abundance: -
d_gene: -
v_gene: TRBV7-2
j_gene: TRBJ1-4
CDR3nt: TGTGCCAGCAGCTTAGTTCGGGCGGCATCTAATGAAAAACTGTTTTTT
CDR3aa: CASSLVRAASNEKLFF

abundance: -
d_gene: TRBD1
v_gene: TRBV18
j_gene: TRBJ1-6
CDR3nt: TGTGCCAGCTCACCTAGGGACAGGGGGAATTCACCCCTCCACTTT
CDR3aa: CASSPRDRGNSPLHF

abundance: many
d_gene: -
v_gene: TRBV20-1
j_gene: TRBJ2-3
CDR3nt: TGCAGTGCTAGAAGGCAGGGGGGCAGGAGGGATACGCAGTATTTT
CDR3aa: CSARRQGGRRDTQYF

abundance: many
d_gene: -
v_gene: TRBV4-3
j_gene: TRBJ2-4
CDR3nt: TGCGCCAGCAGCCAATTCCTAAAAAACATTCAGTACTTC
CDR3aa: CASSQFLKNIQYF